This is a list of T cell receptor beta chains from one sample in a study of T cells in localized non-small cell lung cancer. Sequenced by immunoSEQ multiplex PCR; TCRdb stores in-frame clones only, minus some. The sample lists around 26,000 clones; less than 95% were seen once. The sample was peripheral blood, taken before any cancer treatment. Source of these receptors: a woman aged 40-70 years with stage I lung adenocarcinoma. The CDR3 runs from the conserved cysteine through the conserved F or W. The D gene is left open where the match is weak. A clone size is listed for some rows: how often the clone was seen (once, few, many), or a class if it is expanded.

j_gene,d_gene,abundance,v_gene,CDR3aa,CDR3nt
TRBJ1-3,-,-,TRBV25-1,CASSLSPGNTIYF,TGTGCCAGCAGCTTATCTCCTGGAAACACCATATATTTT
TRBJ1-1,-,-,TRBV5-1,CASSLDGSGTEAFF,TGCGCCAGCAGCTTGGACGGGAGTGGCACTGAAGCTTTCTTT
TRBJ1-1,-,-,TRBV19,CASSISRTTNTEAFF,TGTGCCAGTAGTATTTCTCGGACCACGAACACTGAAGCTTTCTTT
TRBJ2-5,-,-,TRBV19,CASSVSGEETQYF,TGTGCCAGTAGCGTATCAGGGGAAGAGACCCAGTACTTC
TRBJ1-1,-,-,TRBV5-1,CATRHGMNTEAFF,TGCGCCACTCGTCACGGGATGAACACTGAAGCTTTCTTT
TRBJ2-3,-,-,TRBV27,CASSTPQGADTQYF,TGTGCCAGCAGCACACCTCAGGGAGCAGATACGCAGTATTTT
TRBJ2-3,TRBD2,-,TRBV10-3,CAISSSGGALDTQYF,TGTGCCATCAGCTCGAGCGGGGGGGCCTTAGATACGCAGTATTTT
TRBJ2-2,TRBD1,-,TRBV18,CASSADRVDTGELFF,TGTGCCAGCTCAGCGGACAGGGTAGATACCGGGGAGCTGTTTTTT
TRBJ2-5,-,-,TRBV11-3,CASSLGVETQYF,TGTGCCAGCAGCTTGGGGGTAGAGACCCAGTACTTC
TRBJ2-7,TRBD1,-,TRBV2,CASSVGQGSYEQYF,TGTGCCAGCAGCGTGGGACAGGGCTCCTACGAGCAGTACTTC
TRBJ1-5,-,-,TRBV7-2,CASSLGAHQPQHF,TGTGCCAGCAGCTTAGGGGCACATCAGCCCCAGCATTTT
TRBJ1-2,-,-,TRBV19,CASSATSGNYGYTF,TGTGCCAGTAGTGCTACTTCGGGTAACTATGGCTACACCTTC
TRBJ1-1,-,-,TRBV30,CAWSFQWATEAFF,TGTGCCTGGAGCTTTCAGTGGGCCACTGAAGCTTTCTTT
TRBJ2-5,-,once,TRBV14,CASSMQVAETQYF,TGTGCCAGCAGCATGCAGGTAGCAGAGACCCAGTACTTC
TRBJ2-3,-,-,TRBV6-4,CASSDKGDTDTQYF,TGTGCCAGCAGTGACAAAGGAGACACAGATACGCAGTATTTT
TRBJ1-5,-,-,TRBV6-6,CASSWSPDSNQPQHF,TGTGCCAGCAGTTGGAGTCCTGATAGCAATCAGCCCCAGCATTTT
TRBJ2-3,TRBD1,-,TRBV10-3,CAIRRDRGADTQYF,TGTGCCATCCGCCGGGACAGGGGAGCAGATACGCAGTATTTT
TRBJ2-3,TRBD2,-,TRBV2,CASSERGTSAWDTQYF,TGTGCCAGCAGTGAAAGAGGGACTAGCGCCTGGGATACGCAGTATTTT
TRBJ1-5,-,-,TRBV7-6,CASSPPPQGLSDLVYSNQPQHF,TGTGCCAGCAGCCCTCCACCTCAGGGACTATCCGACTTAGTCTATAGCAATCAGCCCCAGCATTTT
TRBJ2-1,TRBD1,-,TRBV7-3,CASSLGTGGSEQFF,TGTGCCAGCAGCTTAGGGACAGGGGGCAGTGAGCAGTTCTTC
TRBJ2-1,TRBD2,once,TRBV5-1,CASSLRLAGAQFF,TGCGCCAGCAGCTTGCGACTAGCGGGAGCCCAGTTCTTC
TRBJ2-1,TRBD2,-,TRBV7-2,CASTERLAGASYNEQFF,TGTGCCAGCACCGAGCGGCTAGCGGGCGCTTCCTACAATGAGCAGTTCTTC
TRBJ2-5,-,-,TRBV29-1,CSAGSTETQYF,TGCAGCGCTGGAAGTACAGAGACCCAGTACTTC
TRBJ1-2,-,-,TRBV9,CASSVDNHRVDGYTF,TGTGCCAGCAGCGTAGATAACCACAGGGTGGATGGCTACACCTTC
TRBJ2-7,TRBD1,-,TRBV5-5,CASSFRGGPYEQYF,TGTGCCAGCAGCTTCAGAGGGGGCCCCTACGAGCAGTACTTC
TRBJ1-1,TRBD1,-,TRBV9,CASSRGQLNTEAFF,TGTGCCAGCAGCCGGGGACAGCTGAACACTGAAGCTTTCTTT
TRBJ1-5,-,once,TRBV6-6,CASSHDIGNQPQHF,TGTGCCAGCAGTCACGACATAGGCAATCAGCCCCAGCATTTT
TRBJ2-7,TRBD2,few,TRBV7-9,CASSPGGRPAYEQYF,TGTGCCAGCAGCCCCGGCGGGAGACCCGCCTACGAGCAGTACTTC
TRBJ2-3,-,-,TRBV2,CASKVGQAYTDTQYF,TGTGCCAGCAAGGTTGGGCAGGCCTACACAGATACGCAGTATTTT
TRBJ2-7,-,-,TRBV6-5,CASSYSSPYEQYF,TGTGCCAGCAGTTACTCTTCTCCCTACGAGCAGTACTTC
TRBJ2-3,-,-,TRBV20-1,CSATSSEGQYF,TGCAGTGCTACCTCTAGCGAGGGGCAGTATTTT
TRBJ2-1,TRBD2,-,TRBV7-9,CASSPGLAGDNEQFF,TGTGCCAGCAGCCCGGGACTAGCGGGGGACAATGAGCAGTTCTTC
TRBJ1-2,-,-,TRBV28,CASSLGTSPGDGYTF,TGTGCCAGCAGTTTGGGGACGTCGCCAGGGGATGGCTACACCTTC
TRBJ2-7,-,-,TRBV28,CASSGRYEQYF,TGTGCCAGCAGTGGCAGGTACGAGCAGTACTTC
TRBJ1-2,TRBD1,-,TRBV28,CASSDDRGYGYTF,TGTGCCAGCAGCGACGACAGGGGCTATGGCTACACCTTC
TRBJ2-3,TRBD2,-,TRBV9,CASSVEPSSGRLTDTQYF,TGTGCCAGCAGCGTAGAGCCCTCTAGCGGGAGGCTCACAGATACGCAGTATTTT
TRBJ2-1,TRBD1,-,TRBV5-1,CASSLAPGQGNNEQFF,TGCGCCAGCAGCTTGGCCCCAGGACAGGGAAACAATGAGCAGTTCTTC
TRBJ1-1,-,few,TRBV7-9,CASSQLGGTNPEAFF,TGTGCCAGCAGCCAACTGGGGGGGACTAACCCTGAAGCTTTCTTT
TRBJ1-5,-,-,TRBV19,CASSPQELGSQPQHF,TGTGCCAGTAGTCCCCAAGAATTGGGTAGCCAGCCCCAGCATTTT
TRBJ1-1,TRBD1,few,TRBV19,CASSTSDRGSAEAFF,TGTGCCAGTAGTACCTCGGACAGGGGAAGCGCTGAAGCTTTCTTT
TRBJ2-7,-,-,TRBV12-5,CASVLDGNSYEQYF,TGTGCTAGTGTCCTGGACGGGAATTCCTACGAGCAGTACTTC
TRBJ1-5,-,-,TRBV27,CASRTGLDSNQPQHF,TGTGCCAGCAGAACAGGGCTCGATAGCAATCAGCCCCAGCATTTT
TRBJ1-5,-,-,TRBV4-1,CASSQIDRLNQPQHF,TGCGCCAGCAGCCAAATCGACCGCCTTAATCAGCCCCAGCATTTT
TRBJ1-2,-,-,TRBV2,CASSGMTPLYGYTF,TGTGCCAGCAGTGGGATGACGCCTCTCTATGGCTACACCTTC
TRBJ2-7,-,-,TRBV14,CASSQVRYEQYF,TGTGCCAGCAGCCAAGTTCGCTACGAGCAGTACTTC
TRBJ2-7,-,-,TRBV20-1,CSAEGHEQYF,TGCAGTGCGGAGGGCCACGAGCAGTACTTC
TRBJ2-5,TRBD1,-,TRBV6-5,CASSPSGQVETQYF,TGTGCCAGCAGTCCCTCGGGACAGGTAGAGACCCAGTACTTC
TRBJ1-6,-,-,TRBV30,CAWRGQGITPLHF,TGTGCCTGGAGAGGTCAGGGAATTACACCCCTCCACTTT
TRBJ1-5,-,-,TRBV28,CASRGSNQPQHF,TGTGCCAGCAGGGGTAGCAATCAGCCCCAGCATTTT
TRBJ2-1,-,-,TRBV27,CASSLSGSGTYNEQFF,TGTGCCAGCAGTTTATCTGGCTCCGGGACCTACAATGAGCAGTTCTTC
TRBJ2-5,-,-,TRBV30,CAWSVSPSQVETQYF,TGTGCCTGGAGTGTTTCACCGTCCCAGGTGGAGACCCAGTACTTC
TRBJ2-5,TRBD2,-,TRBV15,CATSSGRAPETQYF,TGTGCCACCAGTAGCGGGAGGGCGCCCGAGACCCAGTACTTC